Presented here are 14 T cell receptor beta chains from one specimen sequenced in a study of blood T cell repertoires in COVID-19 (TCRdb year 2020). The library was produced with the immunoSEQ multiplex PCR assay. TCRdb provides this immuneACCESS table in a form limited to in-frame rearrangements. Some clones are lacking; in checked studies, under half of them reflect an unresolved V gene, and why the rest are absent is not known. The sample table contains hundreds of thousands of clones; only one count was recorded for roughly 89% of them. Approximately 3.5% of the sample belongs to the ten largest clones. The specimen was peripheral blood. Receptors originate from a woman in her late teens or twenties who had recovered from COVID-19.

The gene calls are TRBV20-1 and TRBJ1-5; possibly TRBD1 for D (6 bases). Germline V gene sequence: CDR1 DFQATT, CDR2 SNEGSKA (reference sequence). Trimming took 3 bases from V and 2 from J, leaving 17 bases between them. CDR3 length: 16 residues. The CDR3 DNA follows: TGCAGTGCTAGTGAGCGACAGGAGTGGGGCAATCAGCCCCAGCATTTT. Its protein product is CSASERQEWGNQPQHF.

The chain links TRBV4-1 to TRBJ2-7; 8 nucleotides align to TRBD1. Germline CDR1 is MGHRA and CDR2 is YSYEKL. After removal of 0 bases from V and 3 bases from J, the junction contained 7 bases not matched to a gene. The CDR3 runs 16 residues. CDR3 protein: CASSQDRQGYLYEQYV. CDR3 sequence (DNA): TGCGCCAGCAGCCAAGATCGACAGGGGTATCTCTACGAGCAGTACGTC.

This clone showed up just once. The chain recombines TRBV13 with TRBJ1-5, with 7 nucleotides matching TRBD1. The CDR3 is 17 amino acids. The V gene end was trimmed by 5 bases and the J gene end by 0 bases; junction bases not matched to a gene: 10. The germline V gene encodes CDR1 PRHDT and CDR2 FYEKMQ (reference sequence). CDR3 sequence (DNA): TGTGCCAGCAGCATCAAAGACAGGGTCCATAGCAATCAGCCCCAGCATTTT. It codes for CASSIKDRVHSNQPQHF.

This chain links TRBV6-5 with TRBJ2-7, with 9 bases fitting TRBD2. This CDR3 has 13 amino acids. The germline gives CDR1 MNHEY, CDR2 SVGAGI. V dropped 6 bases and J dropped 2; count of bases not matched to a gene: 2. The CDR3 region has the DNA TGTGCCAGCAGGGTAGCGGGGGCCTACGAGCAGTACGTC. Protein: CASRVAGAYEQYV.

Concerning this clone: The same CDR3 arises from other DNA sequences in this sample as well. This chain joins TRBV30 and TRBJ1-2; unclear D gene. The CDR3 totals 13 residues. Germline CDR1 and CDR2: GTSNPN and SVGIG (reference sequence). V was clipped by 3 bases and J by 1 base, with 9 bases between them. The CDR3 bases are TGTGCCTGGAGCGCTGGAGGTAACTATGGCTACACCTTC. Protein product: CAWSAGGNYGYTF.

The rearrangement links TRBV5-4 to TRBJ2-7, with TRBD2 identical over 7 bases. The CDR3 spans 14 residues. Germline trimming cut 0 bases from V and 7 bases from J; bases unmatched to any gene: 7. The germline gives CDR1 SGHNT, CDR2 YYREEE (reference sequence). The CDR3: CASSLGLREREQYV. The CDR3 region has the DNA TGTGCCAGCAGCTTGGGTCTGCGGGAGAGGGAGCAGTACGTC.

In DNA form, the CDR3 reads TGTGCCAGCAGTTCGACAGTATTCTCTGGAAACACCATATATTTT. Its protein is CASSSTVFSGNTIYF. This chain joins TRBV6-2 or TRBV6-3 and TRBJ1-3, with a possible D match to TRBD1 (5 bases). Deletions cut 4 bases from V and 0 bases from J, with 10 bases between. The CDR3 loop spans 15 amino acids. Germline lookup yields CDR1 MNHEY and CDR2 SVGEGT.

V and J are TRBV10-2 and TRBJ1-5, with TRBD1 matching 8 bases. This CDR3 is built from 15 residues. V shed 5 bases, J shed 3 bases, and the junction held 6 bases outside the gene matches. Germline loops: CDR1 WSHSY, CDR2 SAAADI. The CDR3 here is CASSYDRGNNQPQHF. CDR3 coding DNA: TGCGCCAGCAGTTACGACAGGGGAAACAATCAGCCCCAGCATTTT.

This chain links TRBV2 with TRBJ1-4; 7 bases fit TRBD1. There are 15 residues in the CDR3. V lost 2 bases, J lost 7 bases, and 7 bases stayed unmatched. Germline CDR1 is SNHLY and CDR2 is FYNNEI. CDR3 region: CASSERRGRREKLFF. The CDR3 DNA reads as TGTGCCAGCAGTGAAAGGAGGGGGCGACGTGAAAAACTGTTTTTT.

This chain uses TRBV7-2 with TRBJ1-5; D not resolved. Per germline, CDR1 SGHTA and CDR2 FQGNSA. The CDR3 runs 12 residues. V gave up 1 base and J gave up 6 bases, with 4 bases separating them. This CDR3 reads CASSLDLQPQHF. In DNA form, the CDR3 reads TGTGCCAGCAGCTTAGATCTTCAGCCCCAGCATTTT.

This clone showed up just once. This rearrangement joins TRBV5-6 to TRBJ2-3; weak D call: TRBD2 (6 bases). Trimming pared 1 base from V and 4 bases from J, leaving 13 bases between. The length of the CDR3 is 15 residues. The germline gives CDR1 SGHDT, CDR2 YYEEEE. The CDR3 bases are TGTGCCAGCAGCTTGTTGGTGACTAGGGCAGATACGCAGTATTTT. Its translation: CASSLLVTRADTQYF.

This clone was observed a single time. The chain carries TRBV3-1 (or the pseudogene TRBV3-2) and TRBJ1-1; D gene unclear. V lost 0 bases and J 7 bases, leaving 15 bases between the germline ends. The CDR3 has 15 amino acids. Germline V gene lookup returns CDR1 LGHDT and CDR2 YNNKEL (reference sequence). The CDR3 nucleotides read TGTGCCAGCAGCCAAGATGTAAGATTCAGACTTGAAGCTTTCTTT. This encodes CASSQDVRFRLEAFF.

This chain links TRBV12-3 or TRBV12-4 with TRBJ1-1, with D possibly being TRBD1 (5 bases). V was cut by 3 bases and J by 4 bases, with 9 bases left in between. The length of the CDR3 is 13 residues. The DNA for the CDR3 is TGTGCCAGCAGTTTGGGGGGAGTCACTGAAGCTTTCTTT. This encodes CASSLGGVTEAFF.

The chain uses TRBV5-1 and TRBJ2-7; 8 nucleotides line up with TRBD2. CDR3 length equals 14 residues. Trimming cost V 0 bases and J 7 bases; bases outside gene matches: 6. Germline CDR1 reads SGHRS; CDR2 reads YFSETQ. CDR3 sequence reads: CASSLAGGPEEQYV. CDR3 bases: TGCGCCAGCAGCTTGGCGGGGGGGCCCGAGGAGCAGTACGTC.